The 10 T cell receptor beta chains reported below all come from one sample, sequenced in a study of blood T cell repertoires in COVID-19. Assay: immunoSEQ multiplex PCR; the TCRdb copy retains only in-frame clones and omits some. The data contain around 130,000 clones, 82% of them singletons. The sequencing input was peripheral blood. The receptors originated from a woman aged 80 or over with acute or convalescent COVID-19.

This sequence joins TRBV27 and TRBJ2-7; 10 bases are shared with TRBD1. Unmatched junction bases numbered 4, after V lost 5 bases and J lost 0 bases. The CDR3 runs to 15 residues. Germline CDR1 MNHEY, CDR2 SMNVEV (reference sequence). CDR3 loop: CASSIRDRGSYEQYF. The CDR3 DNA sequence: TGTGCCAGCAGTATCCGGGACAGGGGCTCCTACGAGCAGTACTTC.

The gene calls are TRBV5-3 and TRBJ2-3; 11 nucleotides agree with TRBD2. TRBV5-3 falls under the ORF class, with uncertain function. The ends lost 4 bases at V and 3 bases at J; junction bases unmatched: 7. The CDR3 totals 16 residues. This chain's CDR3 is CARSAGTSGMTDTQYF. The CDR3 region has the DNA TGTGCCAGAAGCGCCGGGACTAGCGGTATGACAGATACGCAGTATTTT.

This chain joins TRBV5-6 and TRBJ1-2; the D gene is possibly TRBD1 (5 bases). There are 13 residues in the CDR3. Looked up from germline, CDR1 is SGHDT and CDR2 is YYEEEE. Trimming stripped 4 bases from V and 5 bases from J, with 12 bases between. This chain's CDR3 is CASSPLDSYGYTF. CDR3 coding DNA: TGTGCCAGCAGCCCCCTCGACAGTTATGGCTACACCTTC.

V and J are TRBV5-1 and TRBJ2-7, with 7 bases matching TRBD1. V lost 5 bases and J lost 4; bases outside the gene matches: 18. CDR1 and CDR2 from the germline V gene are SGHRS and YFSETQ. This CDR3 contains 17 residues. CDR3 sequence (DNA): TGCGCCAGCAGACGGGACAGCCATCCTGGGAAACGTTACGAGCAGTACTTC. Protein sequence: CASRRDSHPGKRYEQYF.

This clone showed up just once. The chain uses TRBV14 and TRBJ2-5; the match to TRBD1 covers 7 bases. Per germline, CDR1 SGHDN and CDR2 FVKESK. The junction had 9 bases not matched to a gene; V was cut back by 3 bases and J by 5 bases. The CDR3 loop spans 15 amino acids. The DNA of the CDR3 is TGTGCCAGCAGCCACAACGACAGGGCTTGGGAGACCCAGTACTTC. Protein product: CASSHNDRAWETQYF. Full variable domain (rest looked up from reference TRBV14 and TRBJ2-5): EAGVTQFPSHSVIEKGQTVTLRCDPISGHDNLYWYRRVMGKEIKFLLHFVKESKQDESGMPNNRFLAERTGGTYSTLKVQPAELEDSGVYFCASSHNDRAWETQYFGPGTRLLVL.

The V and J genes are TRBV19 and TRBJ1-4; D may be TRBD1 (6 bases). Per the germline V gene, CDR1 is LNHDA and CDR2 is SQIVND (reference sequence). The CDR3 length is 19 residues. V shed 6 bases and J shed 7 bases, with 30 bases lying between them. CDR3 loop: CASRPMAWGRGWSSEKLFF. DNA of the CDR3: TGTGCCAGTAGGCCCATGGCTTGGGGCAGGGGTTGGTCGTCTGAAAAACTGTTTTTT.

The chain employs TRBV7-8 and TRBJ1-6; the D is unclear. Trimming shortened V by 0 bases and J by 7 bases, and 7 bases separated the two germline ends. This CDR3 has 14 amino acids. Germline V CDR1 and CDR2: SGHVS, FQNEAQ. The CDR3 region is CASSLAQVNSPLHF. CDR3 DNA: TGTGCCAGCAGCTTAGCGCAGGTCAATTCACCCCTCCACTTT.

The genes are TRBV29-1 and TRBJ2-1; 9 nucleotides line up with TRBD1. Germline CDR1 SQVTM, CDR2 ANQGSEA. V trimming: 4 bases; J trimming: 5 bases; junction bases outside the gene matches: 3. The CDR3 runs 13 residues. The DNA of the CDR3 is TGCAGCGTTGGCGGGACAGGGAACAATGAGCAGTTCTTC. Translated, it gives CSVGGTGNNEQFF.

This chain uses TRBV24-1 with TRBJ2-1; TRBD2 matches at 10 bases. Trimming cost V 6 bases and J 5 bases; bases outside gene matches: 9. CDR1 and CDR2 (germline): KGHDR, SFDVKD. This CDR3 comprises 16 residues. The CDR3 DNA sequence: TGTGCCACCAGTCCCAGCGGGAGGGCCGTCAACAATGAGCAGTTCTTC. As protein: CATSPSGRAVNNEQFF.

V is TRBV11-2 and J is TRBJ2-7; D gene uncertain. Looked up from germline, CDR1 is SGHAT and CDR2 is FQNNGV. Trimming took 2 bases from V and 2 from J, leaving 10 bases between them. This CDR3 has 14 residues. CDR3 protein: CASSLIGRPYEQYF. CDR3 in DNA: TGTGCCAGCAGCTTAATAGGCAGGCCCTACGAGCAGTACTTC.